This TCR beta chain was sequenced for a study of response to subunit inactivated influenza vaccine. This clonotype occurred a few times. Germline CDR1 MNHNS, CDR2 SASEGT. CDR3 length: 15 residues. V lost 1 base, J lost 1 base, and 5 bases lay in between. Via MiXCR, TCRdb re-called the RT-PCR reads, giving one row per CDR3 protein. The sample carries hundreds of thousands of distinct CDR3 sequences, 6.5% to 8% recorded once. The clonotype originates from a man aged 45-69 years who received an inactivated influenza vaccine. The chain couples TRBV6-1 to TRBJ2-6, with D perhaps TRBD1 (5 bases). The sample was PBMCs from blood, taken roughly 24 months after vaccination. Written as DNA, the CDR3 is TGTGCCAGCAGTGAAGACAGGTCTGGGGCCAACGTCCTGACTTTC. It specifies CASSEDRSGANVLTF.